This record covers a single T cell receptor (beta chain). MiXCR was run by TCRdb on the RACE reads, yielding one entry per CDR3 protein. This table holds around 200,000 distinct CDR3 sequences, 20% to 25% found once. Time point meaning: patch test 3, about 24 weeks after DPC sensitization. Treatment defined: therapeutic diphenylcyclopropenone sensitization with weekly scalp DPC. This specimen comes from a study of human T cells and chemical hapten exposure. About the research overall: In the sensitization step, 2% DPC was placed on roughly 2 cm by roughly 2 cm of upper inner arm skin.

This CDR3 is 14 amino acids long. Germline CDR1 and CDR2: DFQATT and SNEGSKA (reference sequence). After removal of 4 bases from V and 0 bases from J, the junction contained 5 bases not matched to a gene. This chain uses TRBV20-1 with TRBJ2-7, with 8 bases that match TRBD2. The receptor comes from a woman in her forties with alopecia areata. Some clones in this sample may be carry-over from other donors' samples. The material sequenced was whole blood, taken in connection with sensitization to the hapten diphenylcyclopropenone (DPC). The DNA of the CDR3 is TGCAGTGCTACGGGCGGGAGGAACTCCTACGAGCAGTACTTC. Protein sequence: CSATGGRNSYEQYF.